The clone carrying this TCR beta chain appeared many times. There are 16 residues in the CDR3. Trimming shortened V by 11 bases and J by 4 bases, and 26 bases separated the two germline ends. Germline V gives CDR1 ENHRY, CDR2 SYGVKD. The diagnosis was founded upon clinical symptoms, serum thyroxine, TRAb, thyroid ultrasound and orbital computed tomography. The data belong to a study of Graves' ophthalmopathy and Graves' hyperthyroidism. Transcripts of RNA were the source for amplifying TCR beta CDR3 regions. Second-round multiplex PCR came after first-round RT-PCR with HTBI primers. TCRdb re-analysed the multiplex PCR reads in MiXCR, keeping a single row per CDR3 protein. The table includes approximately 1.2 million distinct CDR3 sequences, about two fifths detected once.

The genes are TRBV10-3 and TRBJ1-1; perhaps TRBD1 as D (5 bases). This TCR came from an adult man with Graves' hyperthyroidism. The sequenced material came from peripheral blood or thyroid tissue (not recorded which). CDR3 protein: CASQGGGLGGATEAFF. CDR3 sequence (DNA): TGTGCCTCCCAGGGTGGAGGTCTCGGCGGAGCCACTGAAGCTTTCTTT.